This TCR beta chain was recovered during a study of T cells in localized non-small cell lung cancer. Here immunoSEQ multiplex PCR was the method, and the copy in TCRdb shows in-frame clones only, minus some. The sample includes around 100,000 clones, 80% to 90% seen only once; the top ten take about 16%. The study, taken as a whole, reports: The study detected a median approximately 55 of the top 100 tumor clones in adjacent lung.

V was trimmed by 7 bases and J by 6 bases, leaving 19 bases between them. CDR1 is MDHEN and CDR2 is SYDVKM in the germline V gene. The CDR3 spans 14 residues. As regards this clone: The antigen is not known.

This material consisted of peripheral blood, taken before any cancer treatment. The chain employs TRBV28 and TRBJ2-7, with D maybe TRBD1 (5 bases). The receptor was isolated from a man between 40 and 70 years old with stage I squamous cell lung carcinoma. CDR3 region: CASTFTSIRGEQYF. CDR3 bases: TGTGCCAGCACTTTTACGTCGATAAGGGGCGAGCAGTACTTC.